The clone carrying this TCR beta chain appeared a few times. No antigen is known for it. Libraries of TCR beta came from quantitative 5'-RACE with molecular barcodes. TCRdb used MiXCR to reprocess the 5' RACE reads, holding one entry per CDR3 protein. This sample has around 430,000 distinct CDR3 sequences; roughly a sixth occur once, and the top ten carry approximately 0.97%. This record belongs to a study of CD8 T cells in ankylosing spondylitis. Study observations and caveats: It was reported that disease-linked clones were significantly enriched in matched ankylosing spondylitis synovial fluid. Seemingly characteristic of ankylosing spondylitis blood was a TCR beta motif consisting of several highly homologous variants. Earlier work had already found some motif variants in reactive arthritis synovial fluid and blood. Disease-linked clones were CD8+ and relatively rare in peripheral blood.

Germline CDR1 is SGHTS and CDR2 is YDEGEE. This CDR3 has 15 amino acids. V lost 4 bases and J lost 3, with 15 bases in between. Sample: blood, either unsorted or a sorted T cell fraction (not recorded which). The clonotype was recovered from a male donor with ankylosing spondylitis. The chain recombines TRBV5-8 with TRBJ2-3, with D hard to call. CDR3 sequence: CASSVLGIPTDTQYF. CDR3 sequence (DNA): TGTGCCAGCAGCGTGTTGGGGATACCTACAGATACGCAGTATTTT.